Included here is one TCR beta chain sequence, with context. What it binds is unknown. A junction boundary mismatches the germline segment, possibly from a read error. This sample was taken from a study of T cell responses to AZD1222 COVID-19 vaccine. General study findings and limits: Among the donors, most were white British and more were female, and clonal diversity was possibly underestimated. The study found Spike-specific TCR breadth and depth rose after two AZD1222 doses.

Repertoires were generated with immunoSEQ multiplex PCR, while TCRdb's copy carries only in-frame clones and drops some. The table includes roughly 130,000 clones, over 75% detected once. Germline CDR1 and CDR2: MNHEY and SMNVEV (reference sequence). CDR3 size: 13 residues. The source is an adult in good health. This chain uses TRBV27 with TRBJ1-5, with D possibly matching TRBD1 (5 bases). The specimen comprised peripheral blood, sampled on day 0 of AZD1222 vaccination. CDR3 in amino acids: CATGGYGNQPQHF. CDR3 nucleotides: TGCGCAACGGGGGGGTACGGCAATCAGCCCCAGCATTTT.